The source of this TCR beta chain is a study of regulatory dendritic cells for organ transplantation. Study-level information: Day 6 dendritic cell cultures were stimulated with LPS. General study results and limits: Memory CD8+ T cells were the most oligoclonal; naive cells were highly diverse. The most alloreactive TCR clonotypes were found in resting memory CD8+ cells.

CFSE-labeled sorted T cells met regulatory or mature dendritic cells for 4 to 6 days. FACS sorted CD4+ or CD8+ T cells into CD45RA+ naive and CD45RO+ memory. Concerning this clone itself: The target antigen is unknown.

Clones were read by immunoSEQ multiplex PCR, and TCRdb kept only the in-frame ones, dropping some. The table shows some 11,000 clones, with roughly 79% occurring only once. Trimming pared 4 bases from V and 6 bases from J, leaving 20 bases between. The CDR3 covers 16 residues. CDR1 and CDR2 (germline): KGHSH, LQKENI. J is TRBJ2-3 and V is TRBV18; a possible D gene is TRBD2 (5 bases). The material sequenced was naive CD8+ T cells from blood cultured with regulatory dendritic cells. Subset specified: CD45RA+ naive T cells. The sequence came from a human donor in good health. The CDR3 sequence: CASSHMPRKEVDTQYF. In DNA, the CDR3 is TGTGCCAGCTCACATATGCCCAGAAAGGAGGTGGATACGCAGTATTTT.